The clone carrying this T cell receptor beta chain was seen only once. The sample originates from a study of T cells in Graves' hyperthyroidism and ophthalmopathy. Trimming stripped 6 bases from V and 7 bases from J, with 13 bases between. The germline V gene has CDR1 SEHNR and CDR2 FQNEAQ (reference sequence). The CDR3 runs 13 residues. Authors of the study amplified TCR beta CDR3 regions from RNA transcripts. First-round RT-PCR with HTBI primers amplified the TCR CDR3 region. TCRdb ran MiXCR on the multiplex PCR reads and lists one entry per CDR3 protein. The sample has roughly 250,000 distinct CDR3 sequences, about 20% seen once.

The chain combines TRBV7-9 with TRBJ2-1; D gene ambiguous. The clonotype originates from a man aged 25 to 45 with Graves' ophthalmopathy. The specimen sequenced was blood. DNA of the CDR3: TGTGCCAGCAGTCCTCCAGACGGTAATGAGCAGTTCTTC. The encoded protein is CASSPPDGNEQFF.